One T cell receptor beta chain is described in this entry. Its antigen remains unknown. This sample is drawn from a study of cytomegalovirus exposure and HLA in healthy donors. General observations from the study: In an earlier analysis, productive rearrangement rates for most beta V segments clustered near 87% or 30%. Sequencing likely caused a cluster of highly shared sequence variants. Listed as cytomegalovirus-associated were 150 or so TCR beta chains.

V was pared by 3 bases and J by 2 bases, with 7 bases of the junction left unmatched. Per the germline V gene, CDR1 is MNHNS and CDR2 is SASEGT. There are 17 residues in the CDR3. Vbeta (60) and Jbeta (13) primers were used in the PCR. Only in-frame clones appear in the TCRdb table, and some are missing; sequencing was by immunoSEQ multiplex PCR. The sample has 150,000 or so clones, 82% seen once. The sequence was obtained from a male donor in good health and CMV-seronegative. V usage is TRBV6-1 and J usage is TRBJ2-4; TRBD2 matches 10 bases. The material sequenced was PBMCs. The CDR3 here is CASSDSLLAGPKNIQYF. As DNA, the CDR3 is TGTGCCAGCAGTGATTCTTTACTAGCGGGGCCCAAAAACATTCAGTACTTC.